This TCR beta chain was identified during a study of shared clonotypes between healthy human individuals. Sequencing was performed with immunoSEQ multiplex PCR; in TCRdb, only in-frame clones are kept and a portion is missing. This table holds 2 million or so clones, 85% to 95% found once. Trimming removed 0 bases from V and 6 bases from J, with 11 bases in between. The germline CDR1 and CDR2 sequences are MNHNS and SASEGT. The CDR3 loop spans 14 amino acids. This clone was seen a handful of times. Sequencing was done on a sample of naive CD4+ T cells sorted from blood. Subset noted: CD45RA+ positively selected. This TCR came from a man aged 18 to 29 in good health. V and J are TRBV6-1 and TRBJ1-2; D might be TRBD1 (5 bases). This CDR3 reads CASSEAGQLDGYTF. CDR3 in DNA: TGTGCCAGCAGTGAAGCGGGGCAGTTGGATGGCTACACCTTC.